Listed here are 11 T cell receptor beta chains from one sample, sequenced in a study of breast tumors, draining lymph nodes, adjacent tissues. TCRdb itself ran the multiplex PCR reads through MiXCR, one entry per CDR3 protein. The data contain 200,000 to 250,000 distinct CDR3 sequences, around 34% of them singletons. Breast cancer patients provided tissue from their axillary draining lymph nodes. The specimen was axillary lymph node tissue. These receptors all stem from a female donor with breast cancer. Some clones in this sample may be carry-over from other donors' samples.

This clonotype was picked up many times. V is TRBV7-2 and J is TRBJ2-1; D gene ambiguous. The CDR3 extends over 15 amino acids. V lost 2 bases to trimming and J lost 1 base, with 9 bases between them. Germline values: CDR1 SGHTA, CDR2 FQGNSA. The CDR3 protein is CASSLQPVSYNEQFF. CDR3 sequence (DNA): TGTGCCAGCAGCTTACAACCGGTATCCTACAATGAGCAGTTCTTC.

V usage is TRBV27 and J usage is TRBJ2-1; 7 bases line up with TRBD2. Germline values: CDR1 MNHEY, CDR2 SMNVEV (reference sequence). This CDR3 region has 18 residues. V shed 7 bases and J 1 base; nucleotides not matched to a gene: 16. The DNA of the CDR3 is TGTGCCAGCAACGGCCTAGCGGAAAATTCAAAATCCTACAATGAGCAGTTCTTC. Translation: CASNGLAENSKSYNEQFF.

This clonotype was seen just once. The chain uses TRBV28 and TRBJ1-2; D ambiguous. Germline V CDR1 and CDR2: MDHEN, SYDVKM. The CDR3 sequence is 15 residues long. Trimming shortened V by 5 bases and J by 0 bases, and 13 bases separated the two germline ends. CDR3 sequence reads: CASSTGRYSNYGYTF. The CDR3 DNA follows: TGTGCCAGCAGTACCGGCCGCTATTCTAACTATGGCTACACCTTC.

This clonotype was detected many times. The chain combines TRBV7-2 with TRBJ1-5; no firm D call. The V gene lost 1 base and the J gene lost 5 bases, with 6 bases spanning the gap. Germline V gene sequence: CDR1 SGHTA, CDR2 FQGNSA. This CDR3 contains 13 residues. The CDR3 is CASSLGAYQPQHF. In DNA, the CDR3 is TGTGCCAGCAGCTTAGGGGCCTATCAGCCCCAGCATTTT.

V usage is TRBV4-1 and J usage is TRBJ2-7, with 10 nucleotides matching TRBD2. The germline gives CDR1 MGHRA, CDR2 YSYEKL. After removal of 5 bases from V and 7 bases from J, the junction contained 8 bases not matched to a gene. This CDR3 is 14 amino acids long. CDR3 sequence: CASSAGLAGVEQYF. DNA of the CDR3: TGCGCCAGCAGCGCAGGGCTAGCGGGAGTTGAGCAGTACTTC.

This sequence joins TRBV2 and TRBJ1-5; D unclear. Trimming took off 2 bases at V and 4 bases at J, with 9 bases between the two ends. CDR3 length: 14 residues. Germline lookup yields CDR1 SNHLY and CDR2 FYNNEI. Here the CDR3 reads CASSERSGNQPQHF. As DNA, the CDR3 is TGTGCCAGCAGTGAAAGGAGCGGGAATCAGCCCCAGCATTTT.

The chain uses TRBV2 and TRBJ2-3; D unclear. This CDR3 spans 12 amino acids. Looked up from germline, CDR1 is SNHLY and CDR2 is FYNNEI. The V end was cut by 4 bases, the J end by 4 bases, with 6 bases between. Written as DNA, the CDR3 is TGTGCCAGCAGTGTCGAGTCAGATACGCAGTATTTT. It codes for CASSVESDTQYF.

About this clonotype: A much more abundant neighbour one base away suggests this may be a read error. The genes are TRBV2 and TRBJ2-1; 8 nucleotides align to TRBD1. After removal of 3 bases from V and 8 bases from J, the junction contained 9 bases not matched to a gene. This CDR3 is 15 amino acids long. Per germline, CDR1 SNHLY and CDR2 FYNNEI. The CDR3 nucleotides are TGTGCCAGCAGTGACGGACAGGGCTCGTACGATGAGCAGTTCTTC. Its protein is CASSDGQGSYDEQFF. Together with reference TRBV2 and TRBJ2-1, the CDR3 gives the full variable domain: EPEVTQTPSHQVTQMGQEVILRCVPISNHLYFYWYRQILGQKVEFLVSFYNNEISEKSEIFDDQFSVERPDGSNFTLKIRSTKLEDSAMYFCASSDGQGSYDEQFFGPGTRLTVL.

The rearrangement links TRBV2 to TRBJ2-1; D is possibly TRBD2 (7 bases). The V end lost 7 bases, the J end lost 0 bases, and 19 bases lay between the germline ends. Per the germline V gene, CDR1 is SNHLY and CDR2 is FYNNEI. The CDR3 contains 17 residues. CDR3 nucleotides: TGTGCCAGCACCCCCCTGGGGGGGGGCCGCTCCTACAATGAGCAGTTCTTC. As protein: CASTPLGGGRSYNEQFF. The full variable domain, completed using reference TRBV2 and TRBJ2-1, is EPEVTQTPSHQVTQMGQEVILRCVPISNHLYFYWYRQILGQKVEFLVSFYNNEISEKSEIFDDQFSVERPDGSNFTLKIRSTKLEDSAMYFCASTPLGGGRSYNEQFFGPGTRLTVL.

Details on this clonotype: A much larger clone differs by one base, so this may be a read error. The chain uses TRBV19 and TRBJ2-1; 8 positions agree with TRBD2. Unmatched junction bases numbered 13, after V lost 10 bases and J lost 2 bases. Per germline, CDR1 LNHDA and CDR2 SQIVND (reference sequence). The CDR3 spans 16 residues. The chain's CDR3 is CANRHTSGTPYNEQFF. CDR3 in DNA: TGTGCCAATAGACATACTAGCGGTACCCCCTACAATGAGCAGTTCTTC.

In its sample, this clonotype was seen many times. This rearrangement joins TRBV7-3 to TRBJ2-2, with a possible D match to TRBD2 (6 bases). This CDR3 has 14 residues. Germline V gives CDR1 SGHTA, CDR2 FQGTGA. Trimming took 2 bases from V and 5 from J, leaving 9 bases between them. CDR3 loop: CASSLFSGTGELFF. CDR3 nucleotides: TGTGCCAGCAGCTTATTCAGCGGGACCGGGGAGCTGTTTTTT. Full variable domain (outside the CDR3, taken from reference TRBV7-3 and TRBJ2-2): GAGVSQTPSNKVTEKGKYVELRCDPISGHTALYWYRQSLGQGPEFLIYFQGTGAADDSGLPNDRFFAVRPEGSVSTLKIQRTERGDSAVYLCASSLFSGTGELFFGEGSRLTVL.